This is a list of T cell receptor beta chains from one sample in a study of cytomegalovirus exposure and HLA in healthy donors. Only in-frame clones appear in the TCRdb table, and some are missing; sequencing was by immunoSEQ multiplex PCR. Of about 150,000 clones listed, under 85% are singletons. The specimen sequenced was PBMCs. All receptors derive from a man younger than 35 in good health and CMV-seronegative. The CDR3 runs from the conserved cysteine through the conserved F or W. The D gene is left open where the match is weak. Size is omitted from some rows. Given values are once, few, many or a class for expanded clones.

j_call d_call clone_size v_call cdr3_length cdr3_aa cdr3_nt
TRBJ1-2 TRBD1 . TRBV9 16 CASSVEKAGGNYGYTF TGTGCCAGCAGCGTAGAAAAAGCAGGGGGCAACTATGGCTACACCTTC
TRBJ2-3 . . TRBV11-3 15 CASSSGGLEADTQYF TGTGCCAGCAGCTCCGGCGGACTTGAAGCAGATACGCAGTATTTT
TRBJ2-3 . once TRBV6-1 15 CASSLRGTFTDTQYF TGTGCCAGCAGTCTACGGGGGACCTTCACAGATACGCAGTATTTT
TRBJ1-2 . . TRBV28 17 CASSGASPHQRGYGYTF TGTGCCAGCAGTGGGGCGTCCCCCCATCAACGGGGGTATGGCTACACCTTC
TRBJ1-3 TRBD1 once TRBV5-1 14 CASSETGGGNTIYF TGCGCCAGCAGCGAGACAGGGGGCGGAAACACCATATATTTT
TRBJ1-4 . . TRBV5-6 15 CASSLDPTGYEKLFF TGTGCCAGCAGCTTGGACCCGACAGGTTATGAAAAACTGTTTTTT
TRBJ2-5 TRBD2 . TRBV5-4 18 CASSSLAGTRGLKETQYF TGTGCCAGCAGCTCCTTGGCCGGGACTAGGGGTCTAAAAGAGACCCAGTACTTC
TRBJ1-3 . . TRBV5-1 13 CASSQGSRNTIYF TGCGCCAGCAGCCAGGGATCAAGAAACACCATATATTTT
TRBJ2-6 TRBD1 . TRBV2 16 CASSGTGGSGANVLTF TGTGCCAGCAGTGGGACAGGAGGCTCTGGGGCCAACGTCCTGACTTTC
TRBJ2-6 . . TRBV5-4 15 CASSGGGSGANGLTF TGTGCCAGCAGTGGGGGGGGCTCTGGGGCCAACGGCCTGACTTTC
TRBJ2-3 . . TRBV5-6 16 CASSGADGKWTDTQYF TGTGCCAGCAGCGGTGCGGACGGGAAATGGACAGATACGCAGTATTTT
TRBJ1-2 TRBD1 . TRBV9 16 CASSPGFGTDSRGYTF TGTGCCAGCAGCCCGGGCTTCGGGACAGATTCCCGTGGCTACACCTTC
TRBJ1-2 . . TRBV5-6 11 CASSLGGYYTF TGTGCCAGCAGCTTGGGAGGGTACTACACCTTC
TRBJ2-3 TRBD2 . TRBV13 16 CASSLVAGFPLNTQYF TGTGCCAGCAGCTTAGTAGCGGGGTTTCCCCTGAATACGCAGTATTTT
TRBJ2-2 TRBD2 . TRBV11-2 15 CASSLDGTRGGELFF TGTGCCAGCAGCTTAGATGGGACTAGGGGCGGGGAGCTGTTTTTT
TRBJ2-1 . . TRBV9 13 CASSVVWQNEQFF TGTGCCAGCAGCGTAGTGTGGCAGAATGAGCAGTTCTTC
TRBJ1-3 . . TRBV29-1 15 CSVRTGSNSGNTIYF TGCAGCGTTAGAACAGGAAGCAACTCTGGAAACACCATATATTTT